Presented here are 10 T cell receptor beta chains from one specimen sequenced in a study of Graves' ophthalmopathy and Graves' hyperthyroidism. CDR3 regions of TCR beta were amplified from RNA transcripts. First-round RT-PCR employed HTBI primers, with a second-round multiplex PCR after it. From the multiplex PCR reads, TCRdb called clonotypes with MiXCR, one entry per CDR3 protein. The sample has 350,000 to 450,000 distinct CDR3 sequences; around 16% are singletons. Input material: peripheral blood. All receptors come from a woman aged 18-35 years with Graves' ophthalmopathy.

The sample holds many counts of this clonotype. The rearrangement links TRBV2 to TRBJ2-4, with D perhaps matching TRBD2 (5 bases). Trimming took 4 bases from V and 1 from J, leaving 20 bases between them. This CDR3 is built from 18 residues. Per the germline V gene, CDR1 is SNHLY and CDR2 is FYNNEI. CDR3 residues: CASSGVASQTGAKNIQYF. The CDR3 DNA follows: TGTGCCAGCAGTGGGGTGGCTAGCCAAACTGGGGCCAAAAACATTCAGTACTTC.

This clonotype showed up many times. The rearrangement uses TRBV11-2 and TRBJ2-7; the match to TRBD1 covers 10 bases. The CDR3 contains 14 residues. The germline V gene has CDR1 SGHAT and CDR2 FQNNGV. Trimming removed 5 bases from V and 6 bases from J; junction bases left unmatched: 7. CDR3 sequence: CASSDRDRGLEQYF. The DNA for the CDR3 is TGTGCCAGCAGCGACCGGGACAGGGGACTCGAGCAGTACTTC.

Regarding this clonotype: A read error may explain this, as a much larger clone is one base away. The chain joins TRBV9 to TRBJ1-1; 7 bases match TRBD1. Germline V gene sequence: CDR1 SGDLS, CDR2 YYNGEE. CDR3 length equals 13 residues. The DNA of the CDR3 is TGTGCCTGCAGCGAGGAGGGGGCCACTGAAGCTTTCTTT. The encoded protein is CACSEEGATEAFF.

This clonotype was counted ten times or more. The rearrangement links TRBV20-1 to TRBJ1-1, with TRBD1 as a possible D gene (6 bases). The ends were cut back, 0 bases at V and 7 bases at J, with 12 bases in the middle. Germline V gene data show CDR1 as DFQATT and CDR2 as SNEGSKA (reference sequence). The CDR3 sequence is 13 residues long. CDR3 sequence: CSARDPGDLEAFF. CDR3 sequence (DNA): TGCAGTGCTAGAGATCCAGGGGACCTTGAAGCTTTCTTT.

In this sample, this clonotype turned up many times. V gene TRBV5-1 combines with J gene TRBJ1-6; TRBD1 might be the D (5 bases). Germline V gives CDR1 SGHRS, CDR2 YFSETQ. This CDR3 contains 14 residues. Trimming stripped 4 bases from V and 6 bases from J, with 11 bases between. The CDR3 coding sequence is TGCGCCAGCAGCCGCGGGGACGGTAATTCACCCCTCCACTTT. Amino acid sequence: CASSRGDGNSPLHF.

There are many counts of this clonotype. CDR3 sequence (DNA): TGTGCCAGCAGCCTACGGTCAGGACCGATGGAGACCCAGTACTTC. This encodes CASSLRSGPMETQYF. The V call is TRBV28, the J call TRBJ2-5; D not certain. V was pared by 6 bases and J by 5 bases, with 19 bases between. Germline V gene lookup returns CDR1 MDHEN and CDR2 SYDVKM. This CDR3 region has 15 residues.

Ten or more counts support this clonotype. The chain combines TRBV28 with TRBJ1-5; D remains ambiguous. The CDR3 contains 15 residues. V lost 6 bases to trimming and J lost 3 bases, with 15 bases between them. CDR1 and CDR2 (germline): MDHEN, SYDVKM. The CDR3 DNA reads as TGTGCCAGCAGATTACACCCAGGCATCAATCAGCCCCAGCATTTT. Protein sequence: CASRLHPGINQPQHF.

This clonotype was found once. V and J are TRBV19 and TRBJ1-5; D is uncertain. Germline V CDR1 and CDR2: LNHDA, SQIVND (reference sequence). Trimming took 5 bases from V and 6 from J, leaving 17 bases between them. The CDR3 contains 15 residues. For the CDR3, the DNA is TGTGCCAGTAGTTCCGGCGGCGGACCAGGTCAGCCCCAGCATTTT. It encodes CASSSGGGPGQPQHF.

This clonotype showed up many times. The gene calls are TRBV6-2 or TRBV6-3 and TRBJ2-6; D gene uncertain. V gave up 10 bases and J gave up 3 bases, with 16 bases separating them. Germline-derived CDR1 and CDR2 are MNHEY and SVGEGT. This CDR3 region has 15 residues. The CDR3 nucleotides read TGTGCCACACAGACCCGGGTCGGTGGGGCCAACGTCCTGACTTTC. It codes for CATQTRVGGANVLTF.

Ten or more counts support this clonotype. The CDR3 is CASSSLYKETQYF. As DNA, the CDR3 is TGCGCCAGCAGCTCCCTTTACAAAGAGACCCAGTACTTC. V gene TRBV5-1 combines with J gene TRBJ2-5; no firm D call. Germline CDR1 is SGHRS and CDR2 is YFSETQ. The V end lost 3 bases, the J end lost 3 bases, and 9 bases lay between the germline ends. The CDR3 runs to 13 residues.